This is a list of T cell receptor beta chains from one sample in a study of human T cells and chemical hapten exposure. TCRdb reprocessed the RACE reads via MiXCR and lists one record per CDR3 protein. The sample consists of a few hundred thousand distinct CDR3 sequences, nearly 6.5% of them appearing once. The sample in question was whole blood, obtained in connection with sensitization to the hapten diphenylcyclopropenone (DPC). All receptors come from a young woman with alopecia areata. Some clones in this sample may be carry-over from other donors' samples. The CDR3 runs from the conserved cysteine through the conserved F or W. The D gene is left open where the match is weak. Not all rows give a size; the values are once, few, many and, for expanded clones, a class.

D gene: TRBD1; CDR3 length: 15; V gene: TRBV5-1; J gene: TRBJ2-5; clone size: many; CDR3 protein: CASSLDGTAQETQYF; CDR3 DNA: TGCGCCAGCAGCTTGGATGGGACAGCACAAGAGACCCAGTACTTC
D gene: .; CDR3 length: 17; V gene: TRBV7-2; J gene: TRBJ2-5; clone size: .; CDR3 protein: CASSPTRGARYQETQYF; CDR3 DNA: TGTGCCAGCAGCCCGACTAGAGGAGCGAGGTACCAAGAGACCCAGTACTTC
D gene: .; CDR3 length: 15; V gene: TRBV5-6; J gene: TRBJ2-5; clone size: .; CDR3 protein: CASSLVTGGKETQYF; CDR3 DNA: TGTGCCAGCAGCTTGGTAACGGGGGGCAAAGAGACCCAGTACTTC
D gene: TRBD2; CDR3 length: 16; V gene: TRBV6-2/TRBV6-3; J gene: TRBJ2-3; clone size: .; CDR3 protein: CASSYLSGGGTDTQYF; CDR3 DNA: TGTGCCAGCAGTTACTTAAGCGGGGGGGGCACAGATACGCAGTATTTT
D gene: .; CDR3 length: 14; V gene: TRBV6-6; J gene: TRBJ1-6; clone size: many; CDR3 protein: CASSYSPGYSPLHF; CDR3 DNA: TGTGCCAGCAGTTACTCGCCAGGGTACTCACCCCTCCACTTT
D gene: TRBD2; CDR3 length: 14; V gene: TRBV6-2/TRBV6-3; J gene: TRBJ2-1; clone size: once; CDR3 protein: CASKGTTFYNEQFF; CDR3 DNA: TGTGCCAGCAAAGGGACTACCTTCTACAATGAGCAGTTCTTC
D gene: TRBD1; CDR3 length: 14; V gene: TRBV20-1; J gene: TRBJ2-1; clone size: few; CDR3 protein: CSAMDRGRYNEQFF; CDR3 DNA: TGCAGTGCCATGGACAGGGGACGCTACAATGAGCAGTTCTTC
D gene: .; CDR3 length: 15; V gene: TRBV7-6; J gene: TRBJ2-2; clone size: few; CDR3 protein: CASSPGAGRTGELFF; CDR3 DNA: TGTGCCAGCAGCCCTGGGGCAGGGCGCACCGGGGAGCTGTTTTTT
D gene: .; CDR3 length: 14; V gene: TRBV11-2; J gene: TRBJ2-3; clone size: few; CDR3 protein: CASSPRRDTDTQYF; CDR3 DNA: TGTGCCAGCAGCCCCCGCAGGGACACAGATACGCAGTATTTT
D gene: .; CDR3 length: 13; V gene: TRBV20-1; J gene: TRBJ2-7; clone size: many; CDR3 protein: CSATTGLSYEQYF; CDR3 DNA: TGCAGTGCTACGACGGGACTCTCCTACGAGCAGTACTTC
D gene: .; CDR3 length: 17; V gene: TRBV6-5; J gene: TRBJ2-2; clone size: .; CDR3 protein: CASSYLPRGGNDGELFF; CDR3 DNA: TGTGCCAGCAGTTACCTCCCCCGAGGGGGGAACGACGGGGAGCTGTTTTTT
D gene: .; CDR3 length: 14; V gene: TRBV5-4; J gene: TRBJ1-6; clone size: few; CDR3 protein: CASSLDRDGSPLHF; CDR3 DNA: TGTGCCAGCAGCTTGGACAGGGATGGTTCACCCCTCCACTTT
D gene: .; CDR3 length: 14; V gene: TRBV5-5; J gene: TRBJ1-1; clone size: once; CDR3 protein: CASSLQMTNTEAFF; CDR3 DNA: TGTGCCAGCAGCTTGCAGATGACGAACACTGAAGCTTTCTTT
D gene: TRBD1; CDR3 length: 15; V gene: TRBV6-2/TRBV6-3; J gene: TRBJ1-1; clone size: few; CDR3 protein: CASSPLGQKNTEAFF; CDR3 DNA: TGTGCCAGCTCCCCATTGGGACAGAAGAACACTGAAGCTTTCTTT
D gene: .; CDR3 length: 14; V gene: TRBV12-3/TRBV12-4; J gene: TRBJ1-6; clone size: few; CDR3 protein: CASSLGLGDSPLHF; CDR3 DNA: TGTGCCAGCAGTTTAGGACTGGGGGATTCACCCCTCCACTTT
D gene: .; CDR3 length: 14; V gene: TRBV7-9; J gene: TRBJ1-5; clone size: .; CDR3 protein: CASSLMGKGGPQHF; CDR3 DNA: TGTGCCAGCAGCTTAATGGGAAAGGGGGGGCCCCAGCATTTT
D gene: .; CDR3 length: 16; V gene: TRBV29-1; J gene: TRBJ2-3; clone size: many; CDR3 protein: CSVVSLRADSTDTQYF; CDR3 DNA: TGCAGCGTTGTAAGTCTAAGAGCCGATAGCACAGATACGCAGTATTTT
D gene: .; CDR3 length: 14; V gene: TRBV19; J gene: TRBJ2-7; clone size: few; CDR3 protein: CASSMSDFSYEQYF; CDR3 DNA: TGTGCCAGTAGTATGTCTGATTTCTCCTACGAGCAGTACTTC
D gene: .; CDR3 length: 13; V gene: TRBV6-2/TRBV6-3; J gene: TRBJ2-3; clone size: few; CDR3 protein: CASRISSTDTQYF; CDR3 DNA: TGTGCCAGCAGGATATCTAGCACAGATACGCAGTATTTT
D gene: TRBD2; CDR3 length: 15; V gene: TRBV4-3; J gene: TRBJ2-5; clone size: few; CDR3 protein: CASSRAGGGGETQYF; CDR3 DNA: TGCGCCAGCAGCCGGGCGGGGGGAGGAGGCGAGACCCAGTACTTC
D gene: TRBD2; CDR3 length: 16; V gene: TRBV10-3; J gene: TRBJ2-5; clone size: .; CDR3 protein: CAISLEIAGRGETQYF; CDR3 DNA: TGTGCCATCAGCCTCGAAATAGCGGGGAGAGGAGAGACCCAGTACTTC
D gene: TRBD2; CDR3 length: 17; V gene: TRBV5-6; J gene: TRBJ2-5; clone size: .; CDR3 protein: CASSTRWASGGQETQYF; CDR3 DNA: TGTGCCAGCAGCACCCGTTGGGCTAGCGGGGGCCAAGAGACCCAGTACTTC
D gene: TRBD1; CDR3 length: 13; V gene: TRBV6-6; J gene: TRBJ1-1; clone size: .; CDR3 protein: CASSRTGEAEAFF; CDR3 DNA: TGTGCCAGCAGTCGGACAGGGGAGGCTGAAGCTTTCTTT
D gene: .; CDR3 length: 15; V gene: TRBV3-1; J gene: TRBJ2-2; clone size: .; CDR3 protein: CASSQASPNTGELFF; CDR3 DNA: TGTGCCAGCAGCCAAGCTAGCCCGAACACCGGGGAGCTGTTTTTT
D gene: .; CDR3 length: 14; V gene: TRBV28; J gene: TRBJ2-1; clone size: .; CDR3 protein: CASGRRAPYNEQFF; CDR3 DNA: TGTGCCAGCGGACGGAGGGCCCCCTACAATGAGCAGTTCTTC
D gene: TRBD1; CDR3 length: 16; V gene: TRBV7-9; J gene: TRBJ1-1; clone size: .; CDR3 protein: CASSPGQGGPNTEAFF; CDR3 DNA: TGTGCCAGCAGCCCGGGACAGGGGGGCCCGAACACTGAAGCTTTCTTT
D gene: TRBD1; CDR3 length: 15; V gene: TRBV10-3; J gene: TRBJ1-5; clone size: few; CDR3 protein: CAISEFEGASEPQHF; CDR3 DNA: TGTGCCATCAGTGAGTTCGAGGGGGCTTCGGAGCCCCAGCATTTT
D gene: .; CDR3 length: 12; V gene: TRBV2; J gene: TRBJ1-2; clone size: many; CDR3 protein: CASSETNYGYTF; CDR3 DNA: TGTGCCAGCAGTGAGACCAACTATGGCTACACCTTC
D gene: .; CDR3 length: 13; V gene: TRBV7-9; J gene: TRBJ2-3; clone size: .; CDR3 protein: CASSARSTDTQYF; CDR3 DNA: TGTGCCAGCAGCGCGCGAAGCACAGATACGCAGTATTTT
D gene: .; CDR3 length: 14; V gene: TRBV27; J gene: TRBJ1-1; clone size: few; CDR3 protein: CASSSLSANTEAFF; CDR3 DNA: TGTGCCAGCAGTTCCCTGTCTGCGAACACTGAAGCTTTCTTT
D gene: .; CDR3 length: 12; V gene: TRBV9; J gene: TRBJ2-7; clone size: .; CDR3 protein: CASSPGGGEQYF; CDR3 DNA: TGTGCCAGCAGCCCCGGAGGGGGCGAGCAGTACTTC